These T cell receptor beta chains were read from a single sample in a study of blood T cell repertoires in COVID-19. Clones were read by immunoSEQ multiplex PCR, and TCRdb kept only the in-frame ones, dropping some. The sample shows 20,000 to 30,000 clones, around nine tenths of them seen only once. Material for sequencing was peripheral blood. The receptor set was obtained from a human donor in a cohort sampled during active COVID-19. The conserved cysteine and the conserved F or W are not part of the CDR3 here. Fields, in order: V gene, J gene, CDR3 protein.

v_call: TRBV28
j_call: TRBJ2-3
cdr3_aa: ASTGGRDTQY

v_call: TRBV7-9
j_call: TRBJ1-2
cdr3_aa: ASSLGRVAPDGYT

v_call: TRBV21-1
j_call: TRBJ2-7
cdr3_aa: ASSKGDKTYEQY

v_call: TRBV7-2
j_call: TRBJ2-7
cdr3_aa: ASSLDGQAPSYEQY

v_call: TRBV19
j_call: TRBJ1-2
cdr3_aa: ASSTARQGGYGYT

v_call: TRBV7-2
j_call: TRBJ2-7
cdr3_aa: ASSLEGNFYEQY

v_call: TRBV5-1
j_call: TRBJ2-1
cdr3_aa: ASSLQSTSTHNEQF

v_call: TRBV5-1
j_call: TRBJ1-3
cdr3_aa: ASRGDSGNTIY

v_call: TRBV30
j_call: TRBJ1-6
cdr3_aa: AWSVSQASPLH

v_call: TRBV19
j_call: TRBJ2-1
cdr3_aa: ASSMGLAGADEQF

v_call: TRBV7-9
j_call: TRBJ1-5
cdr3_aa: ASSLEQGTQH

v_call: TRBV4-2
j_call: TRBJ2-1
cdr3_aa: ASTLNRDNIRNEQF

v_call: TRBV4-3
j_call: TRBJ1-6
cdr3_aa: ASSQETGKNSPLH

v_call: TRBV27
j_call: TRBJ2-7
cdr3_aa: ASGQSGYEQY

v_call: TRBV5-1
j_call: TRBJ2-2
cdr3_aa: ASRPTVNTGELF

v_call: TRBV25-1
j_call: TRBJ1-1
cdr3_aa: ASSSHTTNTEAF

v_call: TRBV5-4
j_call: TRBJ1-2
cdr3_aa: ASSAPANIPYGYT

v_call: TRBV28
j_call: TRBJ2-7
cdr3_aa: ASRGNGNPRDEQY

v_call: TRBV19
j_call: TRBJ1-5
cdr3_aa: ASSTTDYSNQPQH

v_call: TRBV7-6
j_call: TRBJ2-2
cdr3_aa: ASSLELGQRTGELF

v_call: TRBV7-9
j_call: TRBJ2-5
cdr3_aa: ASSFSGEWDGETQY

v_call: TRBV5-6
j_call: TRBJ2-7
cdr3_aa: ASSWGLPSSYEQY

v_call: TRBV9
j_call: TRBJ1-6
cdr3_aa: ASSAGLENSPLH

v_call: TRBV9
j_call: TRBJ2-3
cdr3_aa: ASSIAGTGGTDTQY

v_call: TRBV10-2
j_call: TRBJ2-3
cdr3_aa: ASSESPTSTDTQY

v_call: TRBV5-1
j_call: TRBJ2-2
cdr3_aa: ASSFLAGDNTGELF

v_call: TRBV2
j_call: TRBJ2-5
cdr3_aa: ASRGDRVQETQY

v_call: TRBV19
j_call: TRBJ2-3
cdr3_aa: ASSATGTSRLPDTQY

v_call: TRBV24-1
j_call: TRBJ1-6
cdr3_aa: ATSVPFRDRDPYNSPLH

v_call: TRBV18
j_call: TRBJ2-2
cdr3_aa: ASSPPGNTGELF

v_call: TRBV3-1/TRBV3-2
j_call: TRBJ1-3
cdr3_aa: ASSQQGLDGNTIY

v_call: TRBV28
j_call: TRBJ1-2
cdr3_aa: ASRKTGAYGYT

v_call: TRBV2
j_call: TRBJ1-2
cdr3_aa: ASSPGQGYGGYT

v_call: TRBV29-1
j_call: TRBJ2-1
cdr3_aa: SVAPGLAGHEQF

v_call: TRBV5-1
j_call: TRBJ1-1
cdr3_aa: ASSQGTVNTEAF

v_call: TRBV7-2
j_call: TRBJ2-5
cdr3_aa: ASSASVGTQY

v_call: TRBV7-2
j_call: TRBJ2-6
cdr3_aa: ASSTGAYGAGANVLT

v_call: TRBV19
j_call: TRBJ1-2
cdr3_aa: ASTPQSQGLFYGYT

v_call: TRBV7-3
j_call: TRBJ2-7
cdr3_aa: ASSLIGLAGPPYEQY

v_call: TRBV5-4
j_call: TRBJ1-3
cdr3_aa: ASSWTGVGNTIY

v_call: TRBV24-1
j_call: TRBJ2-1
cdr3_aa: ATSDLQGGDEQF

v_call: TRBV7-3
j_call: TRBJ1-2
cdr3_aa: ASSLNPANYGYT

v_call: TRBV25-1
j_call: TRBJ2-3
cdr3_aa: ASSAGTGGTDTQY

v_call: TRBV9
j_call: TRBJ2-5
cdr3_aa: ASSVVGAGLETQY

v_call: TRBV19
j_call: TRBJ2-1
cdr3_aa: ASSMLAGGRGEQF

v_call: TRBV2
j_call: TRBJ1-2
cdr3_aa: ASSEALGGPNYGYT

v_call: TRBV24-1
j_call: TRBJ2-2
cdr3_aa: ATSGVWGQPNTGELF

v_call: TRBV6-5
j_call: TRBJ2-1
cdr3_aa: ASSYSYGRVDEQF

v_call: TRBV11-2
j_call: TRBJ2-1
cdr3_aa: ASSLDGERSYNEQF

v_call: TRBV2
j_call: TRBJ2-7
cdr3_aa: ASSVDAFWQY

v_call: TRBV7-2
j_call: TRBJ1-6
cdr3_aa: ASSLGQAPSPLH

v_call: TRBV13
j_call: TRBJ1-2
cdr3_aa: ASSLGGAPNYGYT

v_call: TRBV28
j_call: TRBJ1-2
cdr3_aa: ASSPTGKGGYGYT

v_call: TRBV18
j_call: TRBJ2-1
cdr3_aa: ASSEKTGGNEQF

v_call: TRBV5-6
j_call: TRBJ2-7
cdr3_aa: ASSLSGWEQY

v_call: TRBV19
j_call: TRBJ2-7
cdr3_aa: ASRVGHLYEQY

v_call: TRBV18
j_call: TRBJ2-7
cdr3_aa: ASSPQGQGTSYEQY